This T cell receptor beta chain emerged from a study of shared clonotypes between healthy human individuals. Study-level points and caveats: Among non-shared clonotypes, generation probabilities were lower than among those shared by all four donors.

This table comes from immunoSEQ multiplex PCR, and its TCRdb copy is limited to in-frame clones, with some not included. The repertoire holds about 2.2 million clones, with about 93% as singletons. Naive CD8 populations comprised CD45RO-negative cells positively selected for CCR7, excluding terminally differentiated effector memory CD45RA+ cells. The germline V gene encodes CDR1 SGHDT and CDR2 YYEEEE. V shed 3 bases and J shed 1 base, with 10 bases lying between them. This CDR3 comprises 14 residues. Comment on this clone: Its specificity is not known.

The sequence derives from a man younger than 35 in good health. Some clones in this sample may be carry-over from other donors' samples. Input material: naive CD8+ T cells from PBMCs. This sequence joins TRBV5-6 and TRBJ1-1; D not certain. CDR3 loop: CASSSSRENTEAFF. As DNA, the CDR3 is TGTGCCAGCAGCTCCAGCCGGGAGAACACTGAAGCTTTCTTT.